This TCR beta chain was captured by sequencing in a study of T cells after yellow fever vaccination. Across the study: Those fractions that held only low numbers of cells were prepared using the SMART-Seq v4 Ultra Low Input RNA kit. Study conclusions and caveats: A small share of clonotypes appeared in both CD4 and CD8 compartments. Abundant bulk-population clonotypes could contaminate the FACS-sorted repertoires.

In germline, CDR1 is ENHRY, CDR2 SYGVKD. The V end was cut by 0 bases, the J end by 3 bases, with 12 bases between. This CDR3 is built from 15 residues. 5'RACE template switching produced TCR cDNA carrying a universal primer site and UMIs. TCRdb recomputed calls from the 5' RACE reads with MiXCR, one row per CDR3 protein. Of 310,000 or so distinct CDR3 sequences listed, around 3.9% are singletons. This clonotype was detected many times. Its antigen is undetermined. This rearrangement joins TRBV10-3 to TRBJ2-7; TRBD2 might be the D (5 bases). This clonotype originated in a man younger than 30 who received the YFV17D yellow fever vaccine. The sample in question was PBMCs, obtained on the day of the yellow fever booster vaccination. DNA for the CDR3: TGTGCCATCAGTGAGTCGGTAGAGGGATTCTACGAGCAGTACTTC. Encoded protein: CAISESVEGFYEQYF.